Given below is one TCR beta chain in context. The germline V and J ends were trimmed by 3 bases and 4 bases, with 3 bases remaining between them. CDR3 length equals 11 residues. Germline lookup yields CDR1 MDHEN and CDR2 SYDVKM. The data belong to a study of blood T cell repertoires in COVID-19. Study at large: Whether acute or convalescent, the COVID-19 samples came from the United States, Italy and Spain. T cells, B-cell-depleted T cells, or PBMCs provided the cDNA or gDNA that served as material.

Source study methods: Quantification of nucleated cells was approximated via reference gene primer amplification. Assay: immunoSEQ multiplex PCR; the TCRdb copy retains only in-frame clones and omits some. For V, J and clone size, that table is used; D and trimming come from the DNA. Of tens of thousands of clones listed, roughly four fifths are singletons. The receptor comes from a woman older than 75 with active or convalescent COVID-19. V is TRBV28 and J is TRBJ1-2, with unresolved D. The sample consisted of peripheral blood. CDR3 sequence (DNA): TGTGCCAGCAGTTTCCTCTATGGCTACACCTTC. It is translated as CASSFLYGYTF.